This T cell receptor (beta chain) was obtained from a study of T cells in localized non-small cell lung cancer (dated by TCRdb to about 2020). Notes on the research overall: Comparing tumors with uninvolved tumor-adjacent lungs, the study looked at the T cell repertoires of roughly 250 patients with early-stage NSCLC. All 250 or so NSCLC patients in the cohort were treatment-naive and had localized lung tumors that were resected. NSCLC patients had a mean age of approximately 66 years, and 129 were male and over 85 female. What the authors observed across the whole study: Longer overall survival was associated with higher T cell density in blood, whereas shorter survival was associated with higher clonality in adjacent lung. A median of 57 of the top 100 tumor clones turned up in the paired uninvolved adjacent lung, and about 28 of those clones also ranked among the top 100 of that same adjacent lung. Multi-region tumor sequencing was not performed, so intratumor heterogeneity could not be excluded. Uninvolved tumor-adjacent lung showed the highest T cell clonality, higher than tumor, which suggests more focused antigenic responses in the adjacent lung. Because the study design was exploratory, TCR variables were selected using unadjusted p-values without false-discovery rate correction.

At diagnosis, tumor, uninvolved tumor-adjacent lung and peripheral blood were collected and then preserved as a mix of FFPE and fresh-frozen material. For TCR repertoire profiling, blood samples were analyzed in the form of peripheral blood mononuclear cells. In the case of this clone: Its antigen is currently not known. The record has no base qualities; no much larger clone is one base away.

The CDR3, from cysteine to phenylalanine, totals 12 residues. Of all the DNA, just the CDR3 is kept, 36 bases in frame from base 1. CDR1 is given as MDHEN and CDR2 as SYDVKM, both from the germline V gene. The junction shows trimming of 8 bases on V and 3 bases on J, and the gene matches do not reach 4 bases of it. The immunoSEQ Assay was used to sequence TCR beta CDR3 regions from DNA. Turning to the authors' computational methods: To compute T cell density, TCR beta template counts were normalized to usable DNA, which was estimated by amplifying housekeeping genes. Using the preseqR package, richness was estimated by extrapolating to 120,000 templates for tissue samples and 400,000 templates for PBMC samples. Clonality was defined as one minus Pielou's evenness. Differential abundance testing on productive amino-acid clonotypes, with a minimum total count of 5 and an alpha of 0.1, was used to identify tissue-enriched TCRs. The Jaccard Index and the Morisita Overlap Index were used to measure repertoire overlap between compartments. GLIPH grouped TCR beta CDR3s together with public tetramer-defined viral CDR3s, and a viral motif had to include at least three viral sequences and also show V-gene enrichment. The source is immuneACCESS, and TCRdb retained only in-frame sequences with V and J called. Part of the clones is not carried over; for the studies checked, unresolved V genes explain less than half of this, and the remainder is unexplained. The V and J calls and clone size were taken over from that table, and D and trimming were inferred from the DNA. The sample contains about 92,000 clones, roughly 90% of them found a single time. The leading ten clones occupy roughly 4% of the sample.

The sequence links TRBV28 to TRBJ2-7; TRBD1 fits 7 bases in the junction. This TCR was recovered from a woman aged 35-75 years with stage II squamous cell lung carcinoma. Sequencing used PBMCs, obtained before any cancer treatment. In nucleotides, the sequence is TGTGCCAGCGCTGGACAGGTCTACGAGCAGTACTTC. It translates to CASAGQVYEQYF.